Presented here are 10 T cell receptor beta chains from one specimen sequenced in a study of identical twins. TCRdb ran MiXCR on the 5' RACE reads and lists one entry per CDR3 protein. The data show approximately 600,000 distinct CDR3 sequences, more than 9% seen once. The sample was also linked to a second study, of yellow fever vaccine responses in identical twins.

The sample taken for sequencing was PBMCs. These receptors all stem from a woman aged 18-29 years in good health.

This clonotype was counted at least ten times. The chain couples TRBV7-2 to TRBJ2-3; the match to TRBD2 covers 8 bases. CDR1 is SGHTA, CDR2 FQGNSA, per germline. CDR3 length equals 12 residues. The V segment lost 3 bases and the J segment 14 bases; nucleotides outside the gene matches: 7. CDR3 DNA sequence: TGTGCCAGCAGCTTGAGCGGGAGCGTACCGTATTTT. Translation: CASSLSGSVPYF.

The CDR3 protein is CASSRRRGRWVTEAFF. CDR3 nucleotide sequence: TGTGCCAGCAGCCGACGCAGGGGGCGTTGGGTCACTGAAGCTTTCTTT. The V call is TRBV7-2, the J call TRBJ1-1; 8 bases align to TRBD1. V shed 5 bases, J shed 4 bases, and the junction held 12 bases outside the gene matches. The germline V gene encodes CDR1 SGHTA and CDR2 FQGNSA. The CDR3 is 16 amino acids.

The V and J genes are TRBV10-3 and TRBJ2-1, with D possibly being TRBD1 or TRBD2 (6 bases each). The CDR3 has 14 residues. Germline-derived CDR1 and CDR2 are ENHRY and SYGVKD. V lost 7 bases, J lost 9 bases, and 19 bases lay in between. The CDR3 DNA reads TGTGCCATCACGCAAGTTGGGGGGCAGAGTGAGCAGTTCTTC. Residues: CAITQVGGQSEQFF.

This clonotype has just a few counts. The gene calls are TRBV5-1 and TRBJ2-2, with 7 bases fitting TRBD2. Unmatched junction bases numbered 6, after V lost 2 bases and J lost 5 bases. The germline CDR1 and CDR2 sequences are SGHRS and YFSETQ. The CDR3 has 15 amino acids. In nucleotides, the CDR3 is TGCGCCAGCAGCTTTGGCGGGAGTCGTACCGGGGAGCTGTTTTTT. Translated: CASSFGGSRTGELFF.

This clonotype was seen a few times. V and J are TRBV10-3 and TRBJ1-5; D unclear. Germline assignment: CDR1 ENHRY and CDR2 SYGVKD. V was pared by 10 bases and J by 5 bases, with 12 bases between. This CDR3 region has 12 residues. As DNA, the CDR3 is TGTGCCACCCGGTCCGCGGATCAGCCCCAGCATTTT. Residues: CATRSADQPQHF.

This clonotype was recorded a few times. The genes are TRBV20-1 and TRBJ1-6; no clear D. V lost 0 bases to trimming and J lost 7 bases, with 7 bases between them. The CDR3 is 13 amino acids. In germline, CDR1 is DFQATT, CDR2 SNEGSKA (reference sequence). Here the CDR3 DNA reads TGCAGTGCTAGAGAAGACACGAATTCACCCCTCCACTTT. Residues: CSAREDTNSPLHF.

In this sample, this clonotype turned up a few times. The rearrangement uses TRBV9 and TRBJ2-7, with 7 bases that match TRBD2. The CDR3 length is 16 residues. V lost 3 bases to trimming and J lost 1 base; unmatched junction nucleotides: 10. Per germline, CDR1 SGDLS and CDR2 YYNGEE. CDR3 DNA sequence: TGTGCCAGCAGCGCCTCTCCGGGACTACCTTCCTACGAGCAGTACTTC. Its protein product is CASSASPGLPSYEQYF.

This clonotype was counted ten times or more. This chain connects TRBV5-1 to TRBJ2-4, with D possibly matching TRBD1 (6 bases). V lost 2 bases and J lost 8, with 11 bases in between. The CDR3 contains 13 residues. Germline lookup yields CDR1 SGHRS and CDR2 YFSETQ. CDR3 in amino acids: CASSFSGVDIQYF. In DNA, the CDR3 is TGCGCCAGCAGCTTCTCAGGGGTGGACATTCAGTACTTC.

V usage is TRBV6-2 or TRBV6-3 and J usage is TRBJ2-7, with 7 bases lining up with TRBD1. Trimming removed 5 bases from V and 1 base from J; junction bases left unmatched: 8. The germline V gene encodes CDR1 MNHEY and CDR2 SVGEGT. The CDR3 has 15 residues. CDR3 coding DNA: TGTGCCAGCAGTCTAGGACAGGAAGTTTCCTACGAGCAGTACTTC. It encodes CASSLGQEVSYEQYF.

This clonotype turned up a few times. The rearrangement joins TRBV29-1 to TRBJ2-7; tentatively, D is TRBD1 (6 bases). The germline V gene encodes CDR1 SQVTM and CDR2 ANQGSEA. V gave up 6 bases and J gave up 3 bases, with 12 bases separating them. The CDR3 has 12 residues. CDR3 residues: CSVKGQYYEQYF. The CDR3 bases are TGCAGCGTCAAAGGACAGTACTACGAGCAGTACTTC.